What follows are 13 T cell receptor beta chains derived from one specimen sequenced in a study of T cell responses to AZD1222 COVID-19 vaccine. TCRdb's table, derived via immunoSEQ multiplex PCR, lists solely in-frame clones and lacks some. Here the sample spans about 120,000 clones, 88% being singletons. Sequencing used peripheral blood, obtained on day 0 of AZD1222 vaccination. The receptor set was obtained from an adult in good health.

This clone was detected only once. The genes are TRBV30 and TRBJ1-3, with no clear D. This CDR3 comprises 14 residues. V was clipped by 2 bases and J by 0 bases, with 8 bases between them. The germline gives CDR1 GTSNPN, CDR2 SVGIG (reference sequence). The CDR3 DNA reads TGTGCCTGGAGTCAGACTTCCTCTGGAAACACCATATATTTT. Protein sequence: CAWSQTSSGNTIYF.

The rearrangement links TRBV18 to TRBJ2-1; the D gene could be TRBD1 or TRBD2 (5 bases each). The CDR3 runs 14 residues. Germline V gene lookup returns CDR1 KGHSH and CDR2 LQKENI. V gave up 3 bases and J gave up 5 bases, with 11 bases separating them. This CDR3 is CASSPGARDNEQFF. The CDR3 DNA sequence: TGTGCCAGCTCACCCGGGGCGAGGGACAATGAGCAGTTCTTC. Full variable domain (missing parts from reference TRBV18 and TRBJ2-1): NAGVMQNPRHLVRRRGQEARLRCSPMKGHSHVYWYRQLPEEGLKFMVYLQKENIIDESGMPKERFSAEFPKEGPSILRIQQVVRGDSAAYFCASSPGARDNEQFFGPGTRLTVL.

The chain is built from TRBV19 and TRBJ2-7; 8 positions match TRBD1. V shed 3 bases and J 0 bases; nucleotides not matched to a gene: 13. Germline V gene data show CDR1 as LNHDA and CDR2 as SQIVND (reference sequence). This CDR3 has 18 amino acids. CDR3 protein: CASSIGSPGQVSSYEQYF. The CDR3 DNA is TGTGCCAGTAGTATTGGGTCCCCGGGACAGGTGAGCTCCTACGAGCAGTACTTC.

The chain is built from TRBV5-1 and TRBJ1-3; possibly TRBD1 for D (5 bases). CDR1 is SGHRS and CDR2 is YFSETQ in the germline V gene. This CDR3 is 16 amino acids long. The V and J ends lost 2 bases and 4 bases respectively, with 16 bases between them. CDR3 DNA: TGCGCCAGCAGCTTAGAGGCCCTGGGGGTAGGAAACACCATATATTTT. This encodes CASSLEALGVGNTIYF.

This sequence joins TRBV28 and TRBJ2-1; TRBD1 is a possible D gene (5 bases). This CDR3 is 14 amino acids long. V shed 4 bases and J shed 6 bases, with 13 bases lying between them. Germline V gives CDR1 MDHEN, CDR2 SYDVKM. The CDR3 here is CASSSDRTGNEQFF. DNA for the CDR3: TGTGCCAGCAGTTCCGACAGAACCGGCAATGAGCAGTTCTTC.

V and J are TRBV19 and TRBJ2-2; a possible D gene is TRBD1 (6 bases). Germline values: CDR1 LNHDA, CDR2 SQIVND (reference sequence). Trimming shortened V by 5 bases and J by 2 bases, and 18 bases separated the two germline ends. CDR3 length equals 17 residues. DNA for the CDR3: TGTGCCAGTAGTTTCGGTCTACGGGACACCAACACCGGGGAGCTGTTTTTT. Encoded protein: CASSFGLRDTNTGELFF.

This clone was seen more than once but under ten times. The chain uses TRBV5-1 and TRBJ1-1; D is unclear. Germline V gene lookup returns CDR1 SGHRS and CDR2 YFSETQ. The CDR3 contains 14 residues. V was clipped by 1 base and J by 0 bases, with 7 bases between them. CDR3 bases: TGCGCCAGCAGCTTGACAGCCCTGAACACTGAAGCTTTCTTT. It yields the protein CASSLTALNTEAFF.

The V call is TRBV30, the J call TRBJ1-4; D might be TRBD1 (5 bases). The CDR3 runs to 15 residues. Germline V gene sequence: CDR1 GTSNPN, CDR2 SVGIG (reference sequence). V was pared by 6 bases and J by 0 bases, with 14 bases between. CDR3 amino acids: CACGADLATNEKLFF. In DNA, the CDR3 is TGTGCCTGTGGGGCAGACTTAGCAACTAATGAAAAACTGTTTTTT.

The gene calls are TRBV11-2 and TRBJ1-4, with 7 bases matching TRBD1. The CDR3 spans 13 residues. The junction had 7 bases not matched to a gene; V was cut back by 7 bases and J by 8 bases. Germline lookup yields CDR1 SGHAT and CDR2 FQNNGV. The CDR3 DNA reads as TGTGCCAGCACGACAGGGCTTGGGGAAAAACTGTTTTTT. It is translated as CASTTGLGEKLFF.

V usage is TRBV19 and J usage is TRBJ1-5; D gene uncertain. This CDR3 is 13 amino acids long. CDR1 and CDR2 (germline): LNHDA, SQIVND (reference sequence). V was shortened by 4 bases and J by 7 bases, with 11 bases between the two germline ends. CDR3 amino acids: CASSTPVGQPQHF. CDR3 sequence (DNA): TGTGCCAGTAGTACCCCCGTTGGGCAGCCCCAGCATTTT.

The chain's CDR3 is CASSLQGAGTGELFF. The CDR3 DNA is TGTGCCAGCAGCCTCCAGGGGGCTGGCACCGGGGAGCTGTTTTTT. The V and J genes are TRBV9 and TRBJ2-2, with 8 positions matching TRBD1. The CDR3 totals 15 residues. Germline CDR1 SGDLS, CDR2 YYNGEE. V shed 4 bases, J shed 4 bases, and the junction held 6 bases outside the gene matches.

The CDR3: CASSLGGRDAFF. The CDR3 DNA is TGTGCCAGCAGTTTGGGGGGGAGGGACGCTTTCTTT. V gene TRBV27 combines with J gene TRBJ1-1; TRBD1 might be the D (5 bases). This CDR3 spans 12 amino acids. Per germline, CDR1 MNHEY and CDR2 SMNVEV (reference sequence). V lost 3 bases to trimming and J lost 11 bases, with 13 bases between them.

This chain joins TRBV5-1 and TRBJ2-2; D is possibly TRBD1 or TRBD2 (5 bases each). Germline-derived CDR1 and CDR2 are SGHRS and YFSETQ. CDR3 length: 18 amino acids. Trimming took off 3 bases at V and 4 bases at J, with 22 bases between the two ends. CDR3 nucleotides: TGCGCCAGCAGCTCGATTATACCCGGGGCCGTGGGCACCGGGGAGCTGTTTTTT. This codes for CASSSIIPGAVGTGELFF.